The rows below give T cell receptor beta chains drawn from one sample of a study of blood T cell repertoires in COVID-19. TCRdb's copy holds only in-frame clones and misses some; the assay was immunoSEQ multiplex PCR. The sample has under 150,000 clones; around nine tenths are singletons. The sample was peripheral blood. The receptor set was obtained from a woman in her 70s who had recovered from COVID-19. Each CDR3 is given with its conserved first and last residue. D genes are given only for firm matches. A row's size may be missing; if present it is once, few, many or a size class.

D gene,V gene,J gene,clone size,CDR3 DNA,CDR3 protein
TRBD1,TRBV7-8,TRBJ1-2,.,TGTGCCAGCAGCTTAGCGTCAGGGGGATCGCTATATGGCTACACCTTC,CASSLASGGSLYGYTF
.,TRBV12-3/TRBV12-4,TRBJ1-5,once,TGTGCCAGCAGTACAGGAGGCAATCAGCCCCAGCATTTT,CASSTGGNQPQHF
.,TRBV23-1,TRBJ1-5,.,TGCGCCAGCAGTCGCTCAGGGCCTGGGCTTCGGTCAAATCAGCCCCAGCATTTT,CASSRSGPGLRSNQPQHF
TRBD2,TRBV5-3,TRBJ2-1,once,TGTGCCAGAAGCCACTCCTTTAGCGGGACTTACAATGAGCAGTTCTTC,CARSHSFSGTYNEQFF
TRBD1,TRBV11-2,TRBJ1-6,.,TGTGCCAGCAGCTGGTCGGACAGGGCCTCACCCCTCCACTTT,CASSWSDRASPLHF
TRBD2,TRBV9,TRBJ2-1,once,TGTGCCAGCAGCGTATTAGCGGGAGGGCCGGTTAGAAATGAGCAGTTCTTC,CASSVLAGGPVRNEQFF
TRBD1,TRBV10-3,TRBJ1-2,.,TGTGCCATCAGTGGAAATTTGGACAGGGGGCGTTATGGCTACACCTTC,CAISGNLDRGRYGYTF
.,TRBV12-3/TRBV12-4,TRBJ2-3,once,TGTGCCAATGGGGGGGCCACAGATACGCAGTATTTT,CANGGATDTQYF
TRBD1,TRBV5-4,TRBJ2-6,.,TGTGCCAGCAGCCCGGGACAGCCCTCTGGGGCCAACGTCCTGACTTTC,CASSPGQPSGANVLTF
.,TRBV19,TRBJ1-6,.,TGTGCCAGTAGTACCCAGGGGTGGTCACCCCTCCACTTT,CASSTQGWSPLHF
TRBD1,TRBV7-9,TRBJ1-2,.,TGTGCCAGCAGCCAGGGACAGGGGACCTCTAGAGGCTACACCTTC,CASSQGQGTSRGYTF
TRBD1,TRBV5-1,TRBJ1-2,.,TGCGCCAGCAGCCGGGACAGGGCTGCTGGCTACACCTTC,CASSRDRAAGYTF
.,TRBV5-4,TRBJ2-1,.,TGTGCCAGCAGCTCTGACTGGCGTGAGCAGTTCTTC,CASSSDWREQFF
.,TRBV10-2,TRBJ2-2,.,TGCGCCAGCAGTCGGGGGGCCTGGACCGGGGAGCTGTTTTTT,CASSRGAWTGELFF
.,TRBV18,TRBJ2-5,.,TGTGCCAGCTCACCATCGGGGGGCAGTGAGACCCAGTACTTC,CASSPSGGSETQYF
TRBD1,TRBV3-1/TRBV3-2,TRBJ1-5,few,TGTGCCAGCAGCCAACGAGGACAGGGGACTCATCAGCCCCAGCATTTT,CASSQRGQGTHQPQHF
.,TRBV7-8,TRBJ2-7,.,TGTGCCAGCAGCCCGATCCCACAGCTTCCCCCTTACGAGCAGTACTTC,CASSPIPQLPPYEQYF
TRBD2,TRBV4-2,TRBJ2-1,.,TGTGCCAGCAGCCGCCATGCCCCGGGAGGGCCCTACAATGAGCAGTTCTTC,CASSRHAPGGPYNEQFF
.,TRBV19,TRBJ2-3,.,TGTGCCAGTAGTATGGAGCCTCCGGATACGCAGTATTTT,CASSMEPPDTQYF
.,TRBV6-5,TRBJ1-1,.,TGTGCCAGCACCGAGGGGGGGGGAAACACTGAAGCTTTCTTT,CASTEGGGNTEAFF
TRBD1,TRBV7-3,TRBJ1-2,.,TGTGCCAGCAGCTTGACGACAGGGGATGGCTACACCTTC,CASSLTTGDGYTF
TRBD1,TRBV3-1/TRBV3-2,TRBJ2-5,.,TGTGCCAGCAGCCTTGGGACAGGGATGCAAGAGACCCAGTACTTC,CASSLGTGMQETQYF
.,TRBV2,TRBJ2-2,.,TGTGCCAGCGATAAACAGGGAAATGCCGGGGAGCTGTTTTTT,CASDKQGNAGELFF
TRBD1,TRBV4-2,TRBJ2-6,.,TGTGCCAGCGCTCCCTCTAAGACAGGGGGCAACGTCCTGACTTTC,CASAPSKTGGNVLTF
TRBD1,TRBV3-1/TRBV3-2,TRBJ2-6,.,TGTGCCAGCAGCCTTTCGGGGGACAGGGGTCTCTCTGGGGCCAACGTCCTGACTTTC,CASSLSGDRGLSGANVLTF
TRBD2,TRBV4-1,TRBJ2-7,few,TGCGCCAGCAGCCAAGATCCCCGTAGCGGGAGGGCCAGCTACGAGCAGTACTTC,CASSQDPRSGRASYEQYF
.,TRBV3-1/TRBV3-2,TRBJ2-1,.,TGTGCCAGCAGCCAAGGCCACAGCTACAATGAGCAGTTCTTC,CASSQGHSYNEQFF
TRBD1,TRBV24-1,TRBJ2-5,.,TGTGCCACCAGTGATTCCCAGGGGGCGGGAGAGACCCAGTACTTC,CATSDSQGAGETQYF
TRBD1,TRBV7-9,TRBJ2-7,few,TGTGCCAGCAGCCCGACCGGGACAGGGAGCTCCTACGAGCAGTACTTC,CASSPTGTGSSYEQYF
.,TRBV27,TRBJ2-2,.,TGTGCCAGCAGTCCCCTCCGGGGTCGGTACACCGGGGAGCTGTTTTTT,CASSPLRGRYTGELFF
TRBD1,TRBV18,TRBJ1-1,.,TGTGCCAGCTCACTACTGACAGGGAGTGACACTGAAGCTTTCTTT,CASSLLTGSDTEAFF
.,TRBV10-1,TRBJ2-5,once,TGCGCCCCCCTAGTCCAAGAGACCCAGTACTTC,CAPLVQETQYF